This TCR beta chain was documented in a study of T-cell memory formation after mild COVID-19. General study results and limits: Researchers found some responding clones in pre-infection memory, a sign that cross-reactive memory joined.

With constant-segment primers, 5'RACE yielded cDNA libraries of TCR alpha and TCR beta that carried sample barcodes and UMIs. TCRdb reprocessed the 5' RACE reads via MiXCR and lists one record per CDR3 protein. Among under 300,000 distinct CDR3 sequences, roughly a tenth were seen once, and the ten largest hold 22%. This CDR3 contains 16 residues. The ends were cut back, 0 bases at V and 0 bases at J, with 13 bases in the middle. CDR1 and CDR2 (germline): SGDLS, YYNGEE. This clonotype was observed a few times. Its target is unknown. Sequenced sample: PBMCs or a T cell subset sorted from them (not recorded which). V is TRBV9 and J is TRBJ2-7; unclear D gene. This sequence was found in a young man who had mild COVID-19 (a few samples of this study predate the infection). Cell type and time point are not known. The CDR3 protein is CASSVGAAPFSYEQYF. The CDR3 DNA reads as TGTGCCAGCAGCGTAGGGGCAGCACCTTTCTCCTACGAGCAGTACTTC.